The TCR beta chain described here comes from a study of shared clonotypes between healthy human individuals. This table comes from immunoSEQ multiplex PCR, and its TCRdb copy is limited to in-frame clones, with some not included. The data contain under 650,000 clones, 96% of them singletons. CDR1 is MDHEN and CDR2 is SYDVKM in the germline V gene. CDR3 size: 11 residues. Trimming pared 5 bases from V and 11 bases from J, leaving 10 bases between. The sequence was obtained from a woman younger than 45 in good health. Material: naive CD4+ T cells sorted from blood. The subset: CD45RA+ positively selected. This rearrangement joins TRBV28 to TRBJ2-1; D unclear. The CDR3 coding sequence is TGTGCCAGCAGTCCGACTGTGCAGCAGTTCTTC. Its translation is CASSPTVQQFF. Supplemented by reference TRBV28 and TRBJ2-1, the full variable domain reads DVKVTQSSRYLVKRTGEKVFLECVQDMDHENMFWYRQDPGLGLRLIYFSYDVKMKEKGDIPEGYSVSREKKERFSLILESASTNQTSMYLCASSPTVQQFFGPGTRLTVL.